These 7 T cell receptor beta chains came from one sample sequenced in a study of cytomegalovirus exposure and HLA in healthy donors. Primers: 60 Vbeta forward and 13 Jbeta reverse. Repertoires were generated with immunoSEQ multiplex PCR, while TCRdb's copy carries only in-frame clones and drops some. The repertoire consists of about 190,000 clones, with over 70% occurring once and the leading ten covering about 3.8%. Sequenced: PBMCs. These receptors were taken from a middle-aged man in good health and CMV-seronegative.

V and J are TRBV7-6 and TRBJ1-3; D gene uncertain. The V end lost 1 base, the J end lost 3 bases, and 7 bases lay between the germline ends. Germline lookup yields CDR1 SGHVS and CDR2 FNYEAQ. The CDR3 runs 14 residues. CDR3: CASSLVRVGNTIYF. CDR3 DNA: TGTGCCAGCAGCTTAGTCCGGGTTGGAAACACCATATATTTT.

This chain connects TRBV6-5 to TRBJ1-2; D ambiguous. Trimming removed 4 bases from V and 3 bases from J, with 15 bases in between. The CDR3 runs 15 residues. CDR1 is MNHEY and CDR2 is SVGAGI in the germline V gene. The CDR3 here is CASSSPEPGYYGYTF. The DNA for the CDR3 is TGTGCCAGCAGTTCGCCCGAGCCCGGTTACTATGGCTACACCTTC.

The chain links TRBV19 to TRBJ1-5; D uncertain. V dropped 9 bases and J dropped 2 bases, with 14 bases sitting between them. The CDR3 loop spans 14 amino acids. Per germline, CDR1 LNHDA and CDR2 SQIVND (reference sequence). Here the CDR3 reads CASADYRGNQPQHF. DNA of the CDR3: TGTGCCAGCGCGGACTATAGGGGCAATCAGCCCCAGCATTTT. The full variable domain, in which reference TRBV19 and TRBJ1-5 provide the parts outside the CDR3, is DGGITQSPKYLFRKEGQNVTLSCEQNLNHDAMYWYRQDPGQGLRLIYYSQIVNDFQKGDIAEGYSVSREKKESFPLTVTSAQKNPTAFYLCASADYRGNQPQHFGDGTRLSIL.

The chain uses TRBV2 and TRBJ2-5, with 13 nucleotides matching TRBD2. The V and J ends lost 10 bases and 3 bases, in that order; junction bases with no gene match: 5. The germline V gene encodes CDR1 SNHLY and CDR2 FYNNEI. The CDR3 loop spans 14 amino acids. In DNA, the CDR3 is TGTGCCACCAAACTAGCGGGGGGGAAAGAGACCCAGTACTTC. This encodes CATKLAGGKETQYF.

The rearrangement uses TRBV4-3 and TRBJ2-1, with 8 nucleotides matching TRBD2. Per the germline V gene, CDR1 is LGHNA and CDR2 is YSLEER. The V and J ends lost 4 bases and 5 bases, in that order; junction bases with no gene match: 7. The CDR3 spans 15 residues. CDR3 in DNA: TGCGCCAGCAGCCGGGGACTAGTCTTGGACAATGAGCAGTTCTTC. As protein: CASSRGLVLDNEQFF.

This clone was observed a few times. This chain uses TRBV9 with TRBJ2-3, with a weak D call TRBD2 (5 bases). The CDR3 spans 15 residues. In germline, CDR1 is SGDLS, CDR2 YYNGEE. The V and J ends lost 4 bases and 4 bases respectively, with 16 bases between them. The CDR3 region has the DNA TGTGCCAGCAGCCTAGTGGGAGCCGGCCCAGATACGCAGTATTTT. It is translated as CASSLVGAGPDTQYF. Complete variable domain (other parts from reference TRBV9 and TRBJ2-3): DSGVTQTPKHLITATGQRVTLRCSPRSGDLSVYWYQQSLDQGLQFLIQYYNGEERAKGNILERFSAQQFPDLHSELNLSSLELGDSALYFCASSLVGAGPDTQYFGPGTRLTVL.

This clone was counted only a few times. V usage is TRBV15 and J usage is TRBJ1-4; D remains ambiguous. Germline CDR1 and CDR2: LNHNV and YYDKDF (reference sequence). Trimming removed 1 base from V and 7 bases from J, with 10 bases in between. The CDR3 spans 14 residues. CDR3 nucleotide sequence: TGTGCCACCAGCAGAGGAGGGTCGATTGAAAAACTGTTTTTT. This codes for CATSRGGSIEKLFF.